The T cell receptor (beta chain) described here comes from a study of cytomegalovirus exposure and HLA in healthy donors. Overall study findings and caveats: In a later analysis, productive TCRs from donors in an Asian-associated ancestry cluster reportedly carried fewer N-insertions than the cohort mean. When a later analysis compared HLA-associated TCR beta chains with equally common others, the HLA-associated chains turned out to be more clonally expanded and to have lower generation probabilities. Later on, an analysis showed TCR association rates differing by HLA locus, with DRB1 the most and HLA-C the fewest.

Donors sampled were nominally healthy, though unrecorded immune exposures were likely. This clone was seen only a few times. Its antigen is unidentified. The PCR made use of 60 Vbeta and 13 Jbeta primers. Repertoires were generated with immunoSEQ multiplex PCR, while TCRdb's copy carries only in-frame clones and drops some. The table has approximately 120,000 clones, 80% seen once. The TCR comes from a young man in good health and CMV-seropositive. Material: PBMCs.

CDR3 coding DNA: TGTGCCAGCAGAGACGACTCTTTGAACACTGAAGCTTTCTTT. Translated, it gives CASRDDSLNTEAFF. The V and J genes are TRBV6-4 and TRBJ1-1; D unresolved. This CDR3 has 14 residues. V shed 6 bases and J shed 0 bases, with 11 bases lying between them. Germline loops: CDR1 MRHNA, CDR2 SNTAGT.